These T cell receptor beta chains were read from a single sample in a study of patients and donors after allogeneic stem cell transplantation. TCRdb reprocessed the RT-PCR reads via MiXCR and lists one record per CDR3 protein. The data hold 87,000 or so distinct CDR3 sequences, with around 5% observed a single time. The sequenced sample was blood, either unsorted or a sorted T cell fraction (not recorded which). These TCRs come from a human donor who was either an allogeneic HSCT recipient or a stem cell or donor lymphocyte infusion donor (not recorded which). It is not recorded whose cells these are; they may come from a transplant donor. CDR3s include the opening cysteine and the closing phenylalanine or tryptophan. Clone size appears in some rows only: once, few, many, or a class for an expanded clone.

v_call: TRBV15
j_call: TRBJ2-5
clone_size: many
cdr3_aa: CATSRDLGRDRQETQYF

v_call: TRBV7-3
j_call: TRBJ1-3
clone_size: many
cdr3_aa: CASSQTGQGSGNTIYF

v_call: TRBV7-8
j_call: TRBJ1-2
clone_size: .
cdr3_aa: CASSPRGNNYGYIF

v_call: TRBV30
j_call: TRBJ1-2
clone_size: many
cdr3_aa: CAWRLAATNYGYTF

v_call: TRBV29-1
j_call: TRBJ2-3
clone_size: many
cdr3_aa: CSVERGTGTDTQYF

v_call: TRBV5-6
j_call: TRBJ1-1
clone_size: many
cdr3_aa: CASSLLSGRAAEAFF

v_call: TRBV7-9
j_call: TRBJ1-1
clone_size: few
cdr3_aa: CASSLGGGTFLTEAFF

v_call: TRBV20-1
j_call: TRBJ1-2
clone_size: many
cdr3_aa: CSARPGYYGYTF

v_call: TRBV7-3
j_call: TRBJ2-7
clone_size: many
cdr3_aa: CASSPSGNPYEQYF

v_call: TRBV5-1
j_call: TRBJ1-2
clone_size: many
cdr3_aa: CASSFRRQDAVYTF

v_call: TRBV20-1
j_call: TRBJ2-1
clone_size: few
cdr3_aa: CSARRTSGKHDEQFF

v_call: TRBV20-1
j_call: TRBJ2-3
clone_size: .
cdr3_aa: CSASKDSFTDTQYF

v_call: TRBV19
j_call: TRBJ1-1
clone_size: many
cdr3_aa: CASKEGDRLRNTEAFF

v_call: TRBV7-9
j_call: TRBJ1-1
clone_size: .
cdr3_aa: CASSPTSAGAFF

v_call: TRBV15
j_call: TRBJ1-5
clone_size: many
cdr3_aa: CATSRDLKADQPQHF

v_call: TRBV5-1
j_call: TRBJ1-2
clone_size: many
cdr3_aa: CASRPGQGTDGYTF

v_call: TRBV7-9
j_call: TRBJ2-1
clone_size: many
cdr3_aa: CASSSPPGQRYNEQFF

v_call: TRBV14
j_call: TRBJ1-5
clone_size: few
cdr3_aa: CASSQGEYQPQHF

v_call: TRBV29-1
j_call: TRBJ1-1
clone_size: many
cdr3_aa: CSVDPHGNTEAFF

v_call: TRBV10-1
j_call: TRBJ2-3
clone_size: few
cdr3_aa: CASSGPSGGTQYF

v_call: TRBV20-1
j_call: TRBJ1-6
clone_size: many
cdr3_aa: CSASGTGGPGNSPLHF

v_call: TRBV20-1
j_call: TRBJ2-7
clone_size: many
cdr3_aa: CSARASDRGVYEQYF

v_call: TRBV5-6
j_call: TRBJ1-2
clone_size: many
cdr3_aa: CASSYQIYGYTF

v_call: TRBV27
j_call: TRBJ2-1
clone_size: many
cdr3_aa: CASSLSGQGVWDEQFF

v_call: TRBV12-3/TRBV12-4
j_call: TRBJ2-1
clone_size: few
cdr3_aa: CASSSELTPRPEFF

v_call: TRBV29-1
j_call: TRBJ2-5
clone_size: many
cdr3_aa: CSVSPRTSTEETQYF

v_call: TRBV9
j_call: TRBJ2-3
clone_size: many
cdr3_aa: CASSVGLADTQYF

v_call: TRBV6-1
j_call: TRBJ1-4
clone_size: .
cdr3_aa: CASSEGPGEKLFF

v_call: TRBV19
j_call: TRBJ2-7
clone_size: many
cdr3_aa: CASSRPGQGIDEQYF

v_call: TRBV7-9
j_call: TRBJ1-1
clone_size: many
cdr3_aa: CASRREEGTEAFF

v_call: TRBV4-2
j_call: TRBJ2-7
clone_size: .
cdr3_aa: CASSRLGGRGAREQYF

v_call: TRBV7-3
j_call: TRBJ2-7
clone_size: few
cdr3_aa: CASSLSPNYEQYF

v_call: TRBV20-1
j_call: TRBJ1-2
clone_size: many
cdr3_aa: CSARGLAENYGYTF

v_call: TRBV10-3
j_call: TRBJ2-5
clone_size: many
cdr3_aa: CAISEKETQYF

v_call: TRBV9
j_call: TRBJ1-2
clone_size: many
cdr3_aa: CASSDGQGGSTF

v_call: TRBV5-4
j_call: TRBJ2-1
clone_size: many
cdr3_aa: CASSRTSGGADEQFF